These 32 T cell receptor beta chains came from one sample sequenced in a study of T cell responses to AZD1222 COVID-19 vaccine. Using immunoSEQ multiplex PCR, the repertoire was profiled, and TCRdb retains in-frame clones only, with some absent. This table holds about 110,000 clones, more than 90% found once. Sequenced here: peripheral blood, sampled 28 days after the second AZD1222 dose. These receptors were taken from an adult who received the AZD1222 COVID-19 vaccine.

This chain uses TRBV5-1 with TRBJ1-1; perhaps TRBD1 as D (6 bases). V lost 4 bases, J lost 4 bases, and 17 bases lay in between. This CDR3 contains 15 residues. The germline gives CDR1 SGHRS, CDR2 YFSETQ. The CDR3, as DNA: TGCGCCAGCAGCGTGAGTAGGGGGTGGGGCACTGAAGCTTTCTTT. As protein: CASSVSRGWGTEAFF.

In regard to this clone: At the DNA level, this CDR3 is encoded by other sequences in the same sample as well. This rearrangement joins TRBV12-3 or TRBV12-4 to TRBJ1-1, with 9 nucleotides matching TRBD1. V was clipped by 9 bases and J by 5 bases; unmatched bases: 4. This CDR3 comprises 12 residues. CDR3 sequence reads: CASSDRGTEAFF. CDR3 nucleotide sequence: TGTGCCAGTTCGGACAGGGGTACTGAAGCTTTCTTT.

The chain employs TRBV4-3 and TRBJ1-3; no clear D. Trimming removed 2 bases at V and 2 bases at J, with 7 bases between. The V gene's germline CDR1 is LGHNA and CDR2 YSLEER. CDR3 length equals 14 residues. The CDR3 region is CASSQRAPGNTIYF. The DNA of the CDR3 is TGCGCCAGCAGCCAAAGGGCTCCTGGAAACACCATATATTTT.

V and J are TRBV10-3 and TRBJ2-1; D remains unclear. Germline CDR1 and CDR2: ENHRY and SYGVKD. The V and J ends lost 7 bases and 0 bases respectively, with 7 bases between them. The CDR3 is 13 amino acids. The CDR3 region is CAITESSYNEQFF. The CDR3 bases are TGTGCCATCACGGAAAGCTCCTACAATGAGCAGTTCTTC.

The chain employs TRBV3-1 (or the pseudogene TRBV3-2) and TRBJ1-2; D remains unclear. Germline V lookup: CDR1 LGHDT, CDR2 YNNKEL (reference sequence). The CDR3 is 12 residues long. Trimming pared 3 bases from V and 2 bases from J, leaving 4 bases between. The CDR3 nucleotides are TGTGCCAGCAGCCAGGCCAACTATGGCTACACCTTC. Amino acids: CASSQANYGYTF.

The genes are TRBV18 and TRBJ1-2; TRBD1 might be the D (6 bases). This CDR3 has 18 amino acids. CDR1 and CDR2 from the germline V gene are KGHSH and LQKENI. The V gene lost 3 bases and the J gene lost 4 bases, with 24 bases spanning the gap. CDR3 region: CASSPARTDELASYGYTF. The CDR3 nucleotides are TGTGCCAGCTCACCGGCGAGGACAGATGAATTGGCTAGCTATGGCTACACCTTC.

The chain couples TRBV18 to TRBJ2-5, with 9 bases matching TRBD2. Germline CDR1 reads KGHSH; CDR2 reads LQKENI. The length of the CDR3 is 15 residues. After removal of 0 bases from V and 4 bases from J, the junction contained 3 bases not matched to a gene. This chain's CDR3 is CASSPPSGGGETQYF. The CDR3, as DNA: TGTGCCAGCTCACCACCTAGCGGGGGAGGAGAGACCCAGTACTTC.

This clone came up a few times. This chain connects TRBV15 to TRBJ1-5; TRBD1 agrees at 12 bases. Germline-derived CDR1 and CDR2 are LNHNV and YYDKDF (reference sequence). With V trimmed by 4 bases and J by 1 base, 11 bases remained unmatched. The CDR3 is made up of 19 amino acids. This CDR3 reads CATSNHHGTGGLSNQPQHF. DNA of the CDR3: TGTGCCACCAGCAATCATCATGGGACAGGGGGCTTAAGCAATCAGCCCCAGCATTTT.

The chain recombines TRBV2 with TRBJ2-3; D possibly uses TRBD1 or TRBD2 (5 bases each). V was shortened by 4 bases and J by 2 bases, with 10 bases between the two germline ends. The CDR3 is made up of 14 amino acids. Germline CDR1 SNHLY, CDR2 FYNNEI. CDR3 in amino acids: CASSARDDTDTQYF. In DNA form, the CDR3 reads TGTGCCAGCAGTGCTCGGGACGACACAGATACGCAGTATTTT.

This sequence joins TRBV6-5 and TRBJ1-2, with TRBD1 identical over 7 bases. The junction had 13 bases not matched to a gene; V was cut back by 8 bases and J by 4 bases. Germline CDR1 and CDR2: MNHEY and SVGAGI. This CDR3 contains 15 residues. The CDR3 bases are TGTGCCAGCCCGACACGGACAGGAACCCCCTATGGCTACACCTTC. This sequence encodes CASPTRTGTPYGYTF.

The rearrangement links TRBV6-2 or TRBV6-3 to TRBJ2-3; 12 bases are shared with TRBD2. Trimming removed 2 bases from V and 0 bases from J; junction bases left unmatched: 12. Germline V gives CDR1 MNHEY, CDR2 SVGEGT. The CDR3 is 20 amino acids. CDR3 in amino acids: CASSYPTSGGSFSSTDTQYF. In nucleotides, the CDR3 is TGTGCCAGCAGTTACCCGACTAGCGGGGGATCCTTTTCTAGCACAGATACGCAGTATTTT.

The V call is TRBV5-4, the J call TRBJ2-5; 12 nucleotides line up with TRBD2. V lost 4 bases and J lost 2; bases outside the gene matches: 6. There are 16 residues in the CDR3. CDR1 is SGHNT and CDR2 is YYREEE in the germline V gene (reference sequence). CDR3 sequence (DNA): TGTGCCAGCAGCCCAACTAGCGGGGGGCGTCAAGAGACCCAGTACTTC. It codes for CASSPTSGGRQETQYF.

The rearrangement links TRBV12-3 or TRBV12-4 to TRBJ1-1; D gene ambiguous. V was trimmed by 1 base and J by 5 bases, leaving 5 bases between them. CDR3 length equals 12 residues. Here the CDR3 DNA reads TGTGCCAGCAGTTTAGAGGTGACTGAAGCTTTCTTT. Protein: CASSLEVTEAFF.

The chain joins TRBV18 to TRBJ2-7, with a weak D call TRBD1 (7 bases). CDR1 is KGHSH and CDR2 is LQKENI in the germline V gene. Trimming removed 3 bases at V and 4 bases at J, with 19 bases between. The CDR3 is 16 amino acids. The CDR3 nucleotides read TGTGCCAGCTCACCGTCCGACAGGGCGAGCGGGTACGAGCAGTACTTC. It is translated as CASSPSDRASGYEQYF. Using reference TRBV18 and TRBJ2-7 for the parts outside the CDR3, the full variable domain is NAGVMQNPRHLVRRRGQEARLRCSPMKGHSHVYWYRQLPEEGLKFMVYLQKENIIDESGMPKERFSAEFPKEGPSILRIQQVVRGDSAAYFCASSPSDRASGYEQYFGPGTRLTVT.

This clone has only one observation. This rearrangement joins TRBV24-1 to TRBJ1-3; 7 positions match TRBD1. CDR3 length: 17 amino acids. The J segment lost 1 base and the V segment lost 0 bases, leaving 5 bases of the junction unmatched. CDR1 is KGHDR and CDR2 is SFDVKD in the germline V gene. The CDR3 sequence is CATSDLGGGRSGNTIYF. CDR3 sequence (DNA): TGTGCCACCAGTGATTTGGGAGGGGGCCGGTCTGGAAACACCATATATTTT.

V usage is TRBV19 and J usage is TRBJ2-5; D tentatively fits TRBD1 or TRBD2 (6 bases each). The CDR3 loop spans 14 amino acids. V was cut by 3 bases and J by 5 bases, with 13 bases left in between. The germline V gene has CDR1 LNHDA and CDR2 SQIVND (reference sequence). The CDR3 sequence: CASSIGWGAETQYF. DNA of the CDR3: TGTGCCAGTAGTATTGGTTGGGGGGCTGAGACCCAGTACTTC.

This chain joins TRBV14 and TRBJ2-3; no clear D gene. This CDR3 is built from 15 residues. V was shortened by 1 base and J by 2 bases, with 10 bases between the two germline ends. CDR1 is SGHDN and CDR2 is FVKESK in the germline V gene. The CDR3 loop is CASSQVTEFTDTQYF. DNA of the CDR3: TGTGCCAGCAGCCAAGTCACTGAGTTCACAGATACGCAGTATTTT. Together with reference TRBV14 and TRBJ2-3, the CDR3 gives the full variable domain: EAGVTQFPSHSVIEKGQTVTLRCDPISGHDNLYWYRRVMGKEIKFLLHFVKESKQDESGMPNNRFLAERTGGTYSTLKVQPAELEDSGVYFCASSQVTEFTDTQYFGPGTRLTVL.

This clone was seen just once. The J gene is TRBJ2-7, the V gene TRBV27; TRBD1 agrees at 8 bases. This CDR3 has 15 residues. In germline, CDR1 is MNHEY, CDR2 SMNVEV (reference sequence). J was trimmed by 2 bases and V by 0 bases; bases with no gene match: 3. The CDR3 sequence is CASSLSGQGTYEQYF. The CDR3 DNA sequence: TGTGCCAGCAGTTTATCAGGACAGGGCACCTACGAGCAGTACTTC.

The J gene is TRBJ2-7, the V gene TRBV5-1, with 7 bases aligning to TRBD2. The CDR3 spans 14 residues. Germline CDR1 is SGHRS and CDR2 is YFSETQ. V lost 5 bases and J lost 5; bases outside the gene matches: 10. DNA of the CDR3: TGCGCCAGCAGTTCTAATTGGGGGAGGGACGAGCAGTACTTC. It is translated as CASSSNWGRDEQYF.

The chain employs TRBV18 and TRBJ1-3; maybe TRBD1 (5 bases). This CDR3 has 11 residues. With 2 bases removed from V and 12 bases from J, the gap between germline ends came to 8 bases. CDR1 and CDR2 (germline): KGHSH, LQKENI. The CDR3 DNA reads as TGTGCCAGCTCACCAGAGGGGAACATATATTTT. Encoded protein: CASSPEGNIYF.

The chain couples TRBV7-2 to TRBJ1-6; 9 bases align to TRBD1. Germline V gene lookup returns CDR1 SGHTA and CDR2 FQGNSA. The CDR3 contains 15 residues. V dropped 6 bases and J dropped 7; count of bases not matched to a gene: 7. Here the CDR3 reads CASRTPGQGNSPLHF. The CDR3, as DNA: TGTGCCAGCAGAACACCGGGACAGGGAAATTCACCCCTCCACTTT.

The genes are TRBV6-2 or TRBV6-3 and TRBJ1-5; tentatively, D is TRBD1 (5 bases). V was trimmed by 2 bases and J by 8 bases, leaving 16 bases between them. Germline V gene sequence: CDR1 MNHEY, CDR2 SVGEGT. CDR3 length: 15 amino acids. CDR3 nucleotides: TGTGCCAGCAGTTACGGGACGGGGGATATTAAGCCCCAGCATTTT. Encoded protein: CASSYGTGDIKPQHF.

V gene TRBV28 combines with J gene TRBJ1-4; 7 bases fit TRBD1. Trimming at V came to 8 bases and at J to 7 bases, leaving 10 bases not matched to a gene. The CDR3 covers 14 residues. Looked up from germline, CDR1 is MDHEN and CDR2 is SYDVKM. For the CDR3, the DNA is TGTGCCAGCTACAGCCCAGGGGGAGGTGAAAAACTGTTTTTT. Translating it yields CASYSPGGGEKLFF.

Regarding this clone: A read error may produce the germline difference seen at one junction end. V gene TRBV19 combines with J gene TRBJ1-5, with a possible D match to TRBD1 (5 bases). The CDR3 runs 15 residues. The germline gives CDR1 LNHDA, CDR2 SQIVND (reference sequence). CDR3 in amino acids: CASSPGRPGNQPQHF. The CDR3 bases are TGTGCGAGTAGCCCAGGGCGTCCTGGCAATCAGCCCCAGCATTTT.

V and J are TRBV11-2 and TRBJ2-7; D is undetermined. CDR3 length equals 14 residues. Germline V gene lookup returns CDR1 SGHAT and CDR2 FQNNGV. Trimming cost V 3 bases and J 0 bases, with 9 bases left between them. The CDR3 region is CASSFAFGSYEQYF. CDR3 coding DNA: TGTGCCAGCAGCTTCGCTTTCGGCTCCTACGAGCAGTACTTC.

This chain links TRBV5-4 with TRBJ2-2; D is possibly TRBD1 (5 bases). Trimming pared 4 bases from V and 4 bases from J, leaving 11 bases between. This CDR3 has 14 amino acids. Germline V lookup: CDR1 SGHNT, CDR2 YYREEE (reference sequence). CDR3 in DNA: TGTGCCAGCAGCGACGGACACATCACCGGGGAGCTGTTTTTT. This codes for CASSDGHITGELFF.

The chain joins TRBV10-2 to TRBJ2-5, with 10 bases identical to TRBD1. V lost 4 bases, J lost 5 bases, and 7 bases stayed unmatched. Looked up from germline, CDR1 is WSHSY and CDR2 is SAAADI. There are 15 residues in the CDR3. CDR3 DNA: TGCGCCAGCAGTGGGGGGACAGGGGAACTGGAGACCCAGTACTTC. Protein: CASSGGTGELETQYF.

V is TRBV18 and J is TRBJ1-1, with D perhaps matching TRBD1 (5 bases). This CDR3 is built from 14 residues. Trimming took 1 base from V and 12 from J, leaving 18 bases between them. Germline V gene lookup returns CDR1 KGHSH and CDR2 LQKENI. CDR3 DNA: TGTGCCAGCTCACCACGGGGTGGGGGGGAAACGCCTTTCTTT. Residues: CASSPRGGGETPFF. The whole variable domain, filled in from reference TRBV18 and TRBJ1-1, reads NAGVMQNPRHLVRRRGQEARLRCSPMKGHSHVYWYRQLPEEGLKFMVYLQKENIIDESGMPKERFSAEFPKEGPSILRIQQVVRGDSAAYFCASSPRGGGETPFFGQGTRLTVV.

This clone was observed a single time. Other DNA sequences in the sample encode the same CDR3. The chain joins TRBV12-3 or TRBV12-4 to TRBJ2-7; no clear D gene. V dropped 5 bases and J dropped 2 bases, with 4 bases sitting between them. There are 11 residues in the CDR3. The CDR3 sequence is CASSLTYEQYF. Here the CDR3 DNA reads TGTGCCAGCAGTCTCACCTACGAGCAGTACTTC.

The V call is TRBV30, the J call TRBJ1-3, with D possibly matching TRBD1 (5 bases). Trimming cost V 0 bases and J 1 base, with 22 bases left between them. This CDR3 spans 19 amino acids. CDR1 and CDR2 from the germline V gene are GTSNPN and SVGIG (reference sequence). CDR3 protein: CAWSVLGTYYPPSGNTIYF. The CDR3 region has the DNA TGTGCCTGGAGTGTACTGGGGACCTATTACCCGCCATCTGGAAACACCATATATTTT. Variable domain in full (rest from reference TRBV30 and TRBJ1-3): SQTIHQWPATLVQPVGSPLSLECTVEGTSNPNLYWYRQAAGRGLQLLFYSVGIGQISSEVPQNLSASRPQDRQFILSSKKLLLSDSGFYLCAWSVLGTYYPPSGNTIYFGEGSWLTVV.

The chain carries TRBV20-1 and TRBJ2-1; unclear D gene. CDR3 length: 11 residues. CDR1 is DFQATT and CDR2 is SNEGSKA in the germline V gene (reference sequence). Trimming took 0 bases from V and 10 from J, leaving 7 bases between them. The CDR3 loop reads CSAREAGEQFF. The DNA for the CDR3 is TGCAGTGCTAGAGAAGCCGGGGAGCAGTTCTTC.

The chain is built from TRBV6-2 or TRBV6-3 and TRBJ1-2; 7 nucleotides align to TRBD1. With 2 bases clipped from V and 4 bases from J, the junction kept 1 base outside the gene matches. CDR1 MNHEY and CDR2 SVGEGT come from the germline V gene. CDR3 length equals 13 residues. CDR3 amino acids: CASSYTGVYGYTF. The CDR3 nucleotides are TGTGCCAGCAGTTACACAGGGGTCTATGGCTACACCTTC.